The text below deals with one T cell receptor beta chain. The antigen is unknown. The table came from immunoSEQ multiplex PCR; TCRdb's copy has only in-frame clones and leaves some out. The sample comprises 20,000 or so clones, approximately 84% of which are singletons, and around 4% rests with the top ten. This sample was included in a study of OX40 agonist ivuxolimab in advanced cancers. At the level of the study: Clinicians treated patients with ivuxolimab, an agonistic anti-OX40 (CD134) antibody. General study results and limits: Expanded clones were, on average, more numerous among CD8+ T cells than CD4+.

The germline V gene has CDR1 MDHEN and CDR2 SYDVKM. The CDR3 length is 12 residues. Trimming at V came to 6 bases and at J to 11 bases, leaving 5 bases not matched to a gene. The chain carries TRBV28 and TRBJ2-5; TRBD2 aligns across 11 bases. Sequenced material: CD4+ or CD8+ T cells sorted from blood, taken in a trial of the OX40 agonist ivuxolimab. The sequence was obtained from an adult with an advanced solid tumor such as melanoma, head and neck, liver or kidney cancer. CDR3 in DNA: TGTGCCAGCAGAGGGACTAGCGGACGACAGTACTTC. Amino acids: CASRGTSGRQYF.